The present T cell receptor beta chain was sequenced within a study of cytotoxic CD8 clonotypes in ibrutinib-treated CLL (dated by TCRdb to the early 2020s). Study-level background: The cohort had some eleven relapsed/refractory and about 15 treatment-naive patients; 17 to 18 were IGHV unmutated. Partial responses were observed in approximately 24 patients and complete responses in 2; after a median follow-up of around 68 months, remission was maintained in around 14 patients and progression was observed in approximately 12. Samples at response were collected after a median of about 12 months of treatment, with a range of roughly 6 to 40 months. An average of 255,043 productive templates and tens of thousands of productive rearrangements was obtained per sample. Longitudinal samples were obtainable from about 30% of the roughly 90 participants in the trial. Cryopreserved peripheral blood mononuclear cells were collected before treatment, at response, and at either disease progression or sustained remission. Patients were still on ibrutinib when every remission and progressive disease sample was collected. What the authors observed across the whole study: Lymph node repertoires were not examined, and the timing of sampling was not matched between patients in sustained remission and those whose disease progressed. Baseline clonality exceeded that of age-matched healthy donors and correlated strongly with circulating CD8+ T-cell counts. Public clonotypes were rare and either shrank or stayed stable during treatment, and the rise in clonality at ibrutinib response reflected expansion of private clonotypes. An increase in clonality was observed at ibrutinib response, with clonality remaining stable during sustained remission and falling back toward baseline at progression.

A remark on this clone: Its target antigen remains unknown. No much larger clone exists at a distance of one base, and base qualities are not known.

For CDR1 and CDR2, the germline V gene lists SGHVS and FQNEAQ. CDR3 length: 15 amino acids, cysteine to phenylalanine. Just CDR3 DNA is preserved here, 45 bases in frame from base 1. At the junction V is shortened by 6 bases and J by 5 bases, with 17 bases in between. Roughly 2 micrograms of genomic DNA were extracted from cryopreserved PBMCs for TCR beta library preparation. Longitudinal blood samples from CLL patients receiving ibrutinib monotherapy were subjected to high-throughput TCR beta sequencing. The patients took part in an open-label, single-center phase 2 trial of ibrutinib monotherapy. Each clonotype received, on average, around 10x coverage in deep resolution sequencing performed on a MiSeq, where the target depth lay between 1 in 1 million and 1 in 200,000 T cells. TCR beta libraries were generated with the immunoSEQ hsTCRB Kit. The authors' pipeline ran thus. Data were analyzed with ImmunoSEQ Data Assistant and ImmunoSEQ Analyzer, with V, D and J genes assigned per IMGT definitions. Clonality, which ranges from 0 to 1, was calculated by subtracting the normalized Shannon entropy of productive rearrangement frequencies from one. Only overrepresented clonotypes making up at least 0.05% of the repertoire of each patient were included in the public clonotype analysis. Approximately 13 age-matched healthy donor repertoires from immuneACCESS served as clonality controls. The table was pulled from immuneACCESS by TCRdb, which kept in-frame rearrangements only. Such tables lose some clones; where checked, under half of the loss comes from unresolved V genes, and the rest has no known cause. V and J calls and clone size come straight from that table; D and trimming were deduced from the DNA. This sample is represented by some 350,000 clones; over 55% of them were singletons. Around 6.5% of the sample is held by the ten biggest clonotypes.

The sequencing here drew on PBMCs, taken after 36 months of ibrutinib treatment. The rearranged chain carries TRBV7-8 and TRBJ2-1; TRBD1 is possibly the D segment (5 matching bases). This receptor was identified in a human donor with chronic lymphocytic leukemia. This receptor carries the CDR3 CASRGGGAPDNEQFF. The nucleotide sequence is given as TGTGCCAGCAGGGGTGGTGGGGCACCGGACAATGAGCAGTTCTTC.